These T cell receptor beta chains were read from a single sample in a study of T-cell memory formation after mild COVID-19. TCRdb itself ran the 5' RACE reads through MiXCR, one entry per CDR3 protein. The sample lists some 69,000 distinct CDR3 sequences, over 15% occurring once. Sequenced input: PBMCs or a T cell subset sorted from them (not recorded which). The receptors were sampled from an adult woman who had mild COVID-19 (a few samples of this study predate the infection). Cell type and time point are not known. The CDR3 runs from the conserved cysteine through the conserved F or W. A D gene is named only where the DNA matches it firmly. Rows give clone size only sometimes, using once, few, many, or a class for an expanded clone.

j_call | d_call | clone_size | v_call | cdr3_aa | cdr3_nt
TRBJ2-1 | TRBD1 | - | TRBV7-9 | CASSFRQGVHNEQFF | TGTGCCAGCAGCTTTAGACAGGGGGTCCACAATGAGCAGTTCTTC
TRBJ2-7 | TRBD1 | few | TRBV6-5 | CASTHYGTGVYEQYF | TGTGCCAGCACACACTACGGGACAGGGGTCTACGAGCAGTACTTC
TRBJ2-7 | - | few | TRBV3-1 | CASRSGGGSYEQYF | TGTGCCAGCAGATCGGGCGGCGGATCCTACGAGCAGTACTTC
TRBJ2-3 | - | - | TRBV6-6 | CASSPLRGGGDTQYF | TGTGCCAGCAGTCCCCTTAGGGGGGGGGGGGATACGCAGTATTTT
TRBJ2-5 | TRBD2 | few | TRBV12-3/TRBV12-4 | CASSPSGLAHQETQYF | TGTGCCAGCAGTCCCTCGGGACTAGCGCACCAAGAGACCCAGTACTTC
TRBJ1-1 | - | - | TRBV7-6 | CASSLDKNTDAFF | TGTGCCAGCAGCTTAGACAAGAACACTGATGCTTTCTTT
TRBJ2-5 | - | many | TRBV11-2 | CASSYRGSNQETQYF | TGTGCCAGCAGCTACCGGGGCTCCAACCAAGAGACCCAGTACTTC
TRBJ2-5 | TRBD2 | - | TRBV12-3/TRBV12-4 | CASSLGLARETQYF | TGTGCCAGCAGCTTGGGACTAGCTCGCGAGACCCAGTACTTC
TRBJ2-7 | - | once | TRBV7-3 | CASSLRRGPSYEQYF | TGTGCCAGCAGCTTAAGGCGGGGGCCGTCCTACGAGCAGTACTTC
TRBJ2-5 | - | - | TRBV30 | CAWTKPVLIQETQYF | TGTGCCTGGACTAAGCCCGTCCTTATACAAGAGACCCAGTACTTC
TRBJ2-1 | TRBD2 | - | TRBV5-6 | CASSSGLADYNEQFF | TGTGCCAGCAGCTCGGGACTAGCGGACTACAATGAGCAGTTCTTC
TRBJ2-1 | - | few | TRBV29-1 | CSVEGAVPSSYNEQFF | TGCAGCGTTGAAGGCGCGGTTCCTAGCTCCTACAATGAGCAGTTCTTC
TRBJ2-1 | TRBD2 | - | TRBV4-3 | CASSPSWAGVDSYNEQFF | TGCGCCAGCAGCCCGAGTTGGGCGGGAGTAGATTCCTACAATGAGCAGTTCTTC
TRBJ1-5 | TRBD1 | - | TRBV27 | CATGRQGNQPQHF | TGTGCCACTGGGAGACAGGGGAATCAGCCCCAGCATTTT
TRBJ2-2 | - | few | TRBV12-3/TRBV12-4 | CASSLVAVNTGELFF | TGTGCCAGCAGTTTAGTGGCGGTGAACACCGGGGAGCTGTTTTTT
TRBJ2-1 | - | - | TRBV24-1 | CATSVGYNEQFF | TGTGCCACCAGTGTGGGCTACAATGAGCAGTTCTTC
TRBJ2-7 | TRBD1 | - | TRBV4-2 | CASSHGTGPSYEQYF | TGTGCCAGCAGCCACGGGACAGGCCCTTCCTACGAGCAGTACTTC
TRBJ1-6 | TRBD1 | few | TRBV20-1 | CSAREQETGGLSYNSPLHF | TGCAGTGCTAGAGAGCAGGAGACAGGGGGCCTTTCCTATAATTCACCCCTCCACTTT
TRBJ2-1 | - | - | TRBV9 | CASSVAGTSSYNEQFF | TGTGCCAGCAGCGTAGCGGGGACCAGCTCCTACAATGAGCAGTTCTTC
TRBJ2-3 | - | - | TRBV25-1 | CASSEWSRGLTDTQYF | TGTGCCAGCAGTGAATGGAGCAGGGGTTTAACAGATACGCAGTATTTT
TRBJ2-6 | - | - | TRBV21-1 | CASSKMVFSHLSGANVLTF | TGTGCCAGCAGCAAAATGGTCTTCAGCCACCTCTCTGGGGCCAACGTCCTGACTTTC
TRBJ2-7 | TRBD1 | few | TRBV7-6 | CASSPTPGQRDYEQYF | TGTGCCAGCAGCCCAACTCCGGGACAGAGAGATTACGAGCAGTACTTC
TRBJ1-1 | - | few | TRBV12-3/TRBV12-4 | CASSLGENTEAFF | TGTGCCAGCAGTTTGGGGGAGAACACTGAAGCTTTCTTT
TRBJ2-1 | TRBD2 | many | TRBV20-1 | CSARGTSGTSPSTLFEQFF | TGCAGTGCTAGAGGGACTAGCGGGACCTCCCCCTCTACCTTGTTTGAGCAGTTCTTC
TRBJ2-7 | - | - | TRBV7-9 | CASSRSLPGHEQYF | TGTGCCAGCAGCCGTTCCCTTCCCGGGCACGAGCAGTACTTC
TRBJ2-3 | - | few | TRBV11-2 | CASRLADTQYF | TGTGCCAGCAGATTGGCGGATACGCAGTATTTT
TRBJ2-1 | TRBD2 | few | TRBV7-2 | CASSFMASGRGSSYNEQFF | TGTGCCAGCAGCTTTATGGCTAGCGGGAGGGGGAGCTCCTACAATGAGCAGTTCTTC
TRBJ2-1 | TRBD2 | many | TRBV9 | CASSVVRGLDQFF | TGTGCCAGCAGCGTAGTTAGAGGACTAGATCAGTTCTTC
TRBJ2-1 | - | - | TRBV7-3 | CASSFGGTSEQFF | TGTGCCAGCAGCTTCGGCGGTACGAGTGAGCAGTTCTTC
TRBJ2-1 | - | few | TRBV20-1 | CSARAPDVYEQFF | TGCAGTGCTAGGGCCCCCGATGTCTATGAGCAGTTCTTC
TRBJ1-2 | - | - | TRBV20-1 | CSARYGAYGYTF | TGCAGTGCTAGATACGGGGCCTATGGCTACACCTTC
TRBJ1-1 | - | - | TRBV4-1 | CASSLITNTEAFF | TGCGCCAGCAGCCTGATTACGAACACTGAAGCTTTCTTT
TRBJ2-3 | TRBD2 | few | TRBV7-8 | CASSPRILAEHTDTQYF | TGTGCCAGCAGCCCAAGGATCCTAGCGGAACACACAGATACGCAGTATTTT
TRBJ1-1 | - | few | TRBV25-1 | CASGDILQGNTEAFF | TGTGCCAGCGGCGACATCCTACAGGGGAACACTGAAGCTTTCTTT
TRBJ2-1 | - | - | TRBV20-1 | CSASESSEQFF | TGCAGTGCTAGCGAGTCTAGTGAGCAGTTCTTC
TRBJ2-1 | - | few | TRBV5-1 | CASSLGSQGQFF | TGCGCCAGCAGCTTGGGAAGCCAGGGGCAGTTCTTC
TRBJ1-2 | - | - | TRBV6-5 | CASSYNPEGYGYTF | TGTGCCAGCAGTTACAACCCAGAAGGCTATGGCTACACCTTC
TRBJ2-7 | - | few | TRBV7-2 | CASTLDSKEQYF | TGTGCCAGCACCCTAGACAGTAAAGAGCAGTACTTC
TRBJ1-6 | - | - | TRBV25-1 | CASSLTDSFGSPLHF | TGTGCCAGCAGTCTGACGGACAGCTTCGGATCACCCCTCCACTTT
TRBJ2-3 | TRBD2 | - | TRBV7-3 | CASSLIAGGLADTQYF | TGTGCCAGCAGCTTGATAGCGGGAGGGCTTGCAGATACGCAGTATTTT
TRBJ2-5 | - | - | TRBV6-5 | CASSRESQETQYF | TGTGCCAGCAGCCGCGAGTCGCAAGAGACCCAGTACTTC
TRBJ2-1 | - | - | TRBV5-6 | CASSPWGPYNEQFF | TGTGCCAGCAGCCCTTGGGGGCCCTACAATGAGCAGTTCTTC
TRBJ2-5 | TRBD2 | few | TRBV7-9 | CASSGGLAGNYPVQETQYF | TGTGCCAGCAGCGGGGGACTAGCGGGGAACTACCCCGTCCAAGAGACCCAGTACTTC
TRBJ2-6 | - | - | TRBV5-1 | CASSLGPQISNSGANVLTF | TGCGCCAGCAGCTTGGGCCCACAGATCTCTAACTCTGGGGCCAACGTCCTGACTTTC
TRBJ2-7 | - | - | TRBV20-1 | CSAMPVPYEQYF | TGCAGTGCGATGCCAGTCCCCTACGAGCAGTACTTC
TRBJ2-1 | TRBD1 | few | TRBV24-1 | CATSALRGTEQFF | TGTGCCACCAGTGCGCTCAGGGGGACTGAGCAGTTCTTC
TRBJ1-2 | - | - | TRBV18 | CASSPLLRTHPWSYGYTF | TGTGCCAGCTCACCACTACTAAGGACACACCCTTGGAGCTATGGCTACACCTTC
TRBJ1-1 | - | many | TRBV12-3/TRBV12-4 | CASSPQGGGRAFF | TGTGCCAGCAGTCCTCAAGGGGGGGGACGTGCTTTCTTT
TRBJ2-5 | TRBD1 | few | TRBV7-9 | CASSSLPGQGVGETQYF | TGTGCCAGCAGCTCCTTACCGGGACAGGGAGTCGGAGAGACCCAGTACTTC
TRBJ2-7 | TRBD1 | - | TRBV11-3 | CASSLRSTGSDEQYF | TGTGCCAGCAGCTTAAGATCGACAGGGTCCGACGAGCAGTACTTC
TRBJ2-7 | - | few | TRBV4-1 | CASSPRTQLSYEQYF | TGCGCCAGCAGCCCCCGGACCCAGCTTTCCTACGAGCAGTACTTC
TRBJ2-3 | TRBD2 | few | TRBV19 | CASSAGTSGRSDTQYF | TGTGCCAGTAGCGCCGGGACTAGCGGGAGATCAGATACGCAGTATTTT
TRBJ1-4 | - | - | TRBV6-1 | CASSEWGQGNEKLFF | TGTGCCAGCAGTGAATGGGGGCAGGGGAATGAAAAACTGTTTTTT
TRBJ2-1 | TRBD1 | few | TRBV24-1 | CATSDHDRDRVLEQFF | TGTGCCACCAGTGATCACGACCGGGACAGGGTTTTGGAGCAGTTCTTC
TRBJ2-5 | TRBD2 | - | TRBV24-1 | CATSPSGLAGPLETQYF | TGTGCCACCAGCCCGTCGGGGCTAGCGGGACCTTTGGAGACCCAGTACTTC